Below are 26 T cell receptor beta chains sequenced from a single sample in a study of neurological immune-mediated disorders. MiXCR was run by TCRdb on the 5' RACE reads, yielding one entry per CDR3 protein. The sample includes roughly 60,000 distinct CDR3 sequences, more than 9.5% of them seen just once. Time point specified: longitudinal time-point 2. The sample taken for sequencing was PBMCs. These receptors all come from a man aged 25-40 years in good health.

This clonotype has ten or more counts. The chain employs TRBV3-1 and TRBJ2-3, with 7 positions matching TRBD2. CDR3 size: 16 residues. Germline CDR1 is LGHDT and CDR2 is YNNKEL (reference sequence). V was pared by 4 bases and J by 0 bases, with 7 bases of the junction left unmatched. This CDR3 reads CASSPLARGSTDTQYF. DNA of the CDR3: TGTGCCAGCAGCCCCCTCGCGCGGGGGAGCACAGATACGCAGTATTTT.

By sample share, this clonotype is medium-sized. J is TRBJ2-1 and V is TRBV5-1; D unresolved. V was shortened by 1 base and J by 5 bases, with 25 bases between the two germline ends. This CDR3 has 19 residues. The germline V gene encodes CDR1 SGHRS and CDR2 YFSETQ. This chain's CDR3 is CASSLSSRRPEPTDNEQFF. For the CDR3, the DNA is TGCGCCAGCAGCTTGTCATCGCGCCGGCCCGAACCAACCGACAATGAGCAGTTCTTC.

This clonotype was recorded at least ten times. CDR3 sequence (DNA): TGCGCCAGCAGCCTATCTTCAGCAACCGAAAACATTCAGTACTTC. Its translation is CASSLSSATENIQYF. The chain uses TRBV5-1 and TRBJ2-4; D is uncertain. Germline assignment: CDR1 SGHRS and CDR2 YFSETQ. The CDR3 sequence is 15 residues long. With 4 bases removed from V and 5 bases from J, the gap between germline ends came to 16 bases.

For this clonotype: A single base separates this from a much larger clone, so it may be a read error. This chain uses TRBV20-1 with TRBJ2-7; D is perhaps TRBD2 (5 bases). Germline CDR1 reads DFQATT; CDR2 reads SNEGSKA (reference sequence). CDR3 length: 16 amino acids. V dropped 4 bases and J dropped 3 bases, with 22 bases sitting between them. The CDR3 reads CSAKTCSLADYYEQYF. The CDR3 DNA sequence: TGCAGTGCTAAGACGTGTTCGCTAGCAGATTACTACGAGCAGTACTTC.

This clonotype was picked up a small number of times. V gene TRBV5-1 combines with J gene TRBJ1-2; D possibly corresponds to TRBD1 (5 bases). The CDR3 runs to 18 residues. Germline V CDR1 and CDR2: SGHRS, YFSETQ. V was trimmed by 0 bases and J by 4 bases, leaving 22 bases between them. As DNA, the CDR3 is TGCGCCAGCAGCTTGGACGGTGGGGCAGGGAGGGACGTCTATGGCTACACCTTC. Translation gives CASSLDGGAGRDVYGYTF.

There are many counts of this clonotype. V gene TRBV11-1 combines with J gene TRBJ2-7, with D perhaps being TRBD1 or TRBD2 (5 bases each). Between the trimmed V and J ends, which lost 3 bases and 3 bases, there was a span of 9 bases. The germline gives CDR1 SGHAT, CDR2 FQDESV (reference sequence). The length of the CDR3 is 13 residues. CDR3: CASSLGVNYEQYF. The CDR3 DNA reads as TGTGCCAGCAGCTTGGGGGTAAACTACGAGCAGTACTTC.

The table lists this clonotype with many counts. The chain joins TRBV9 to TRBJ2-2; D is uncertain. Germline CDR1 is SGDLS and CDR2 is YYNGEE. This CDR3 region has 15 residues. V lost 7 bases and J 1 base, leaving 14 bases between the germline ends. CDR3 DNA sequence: TGTGCCAGCGGATCCTTGAGTTTGAACACCGGGGAGCTGTTTTTT. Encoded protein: CASGSLSLNTGELFF.

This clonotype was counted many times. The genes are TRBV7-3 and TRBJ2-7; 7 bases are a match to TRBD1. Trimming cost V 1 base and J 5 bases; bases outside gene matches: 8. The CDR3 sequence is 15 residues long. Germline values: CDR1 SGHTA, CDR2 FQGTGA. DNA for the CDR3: TGTGCCAGCAGCTTAATGGGGACAGTGACCGACGAGCAGTACTTC. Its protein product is CASSLMGTVTDEQYF.

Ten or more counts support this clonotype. This CDR3 is CASSAGGNQPQHF. The CDR3 nucleotides are TGTGCCAGCAGTGCAGGGGGCAATCAGCCCCAGCATTTT. The V gene is TRBV3-1, the J gene TRBJ1-5; a possible D gene is TRBD1 (6 bases). The CDR3 spans 13 residues. V lost 6 bases and J lost 2, with 8 bases in between. Germline values: CDR1 LGHDT, CDR2 YNNKEL (reference sequence). The full variable domain, its missing parts supplied by reference TRBV3-1 and TRBJ1-5, is DTAVSQTPKYLVTQMGNDKSIKCEQNLGHDTMYWYKQDSKKFLKIMFSYNNKELIINETVPNRFSPKSPDKAHLNLHINSLELGDSAVYFCASSAGGNQPQHFGDGTRLSIL.

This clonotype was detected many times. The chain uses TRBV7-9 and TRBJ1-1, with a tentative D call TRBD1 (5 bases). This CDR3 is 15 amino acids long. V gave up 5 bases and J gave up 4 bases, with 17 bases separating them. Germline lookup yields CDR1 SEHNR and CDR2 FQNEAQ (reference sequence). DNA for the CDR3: TGTGCCAGCAGCCCGTGGGGGTCAGGGAGCACTGAAGCTTTCTTT. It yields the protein CASSPWGSGSTEAFF.

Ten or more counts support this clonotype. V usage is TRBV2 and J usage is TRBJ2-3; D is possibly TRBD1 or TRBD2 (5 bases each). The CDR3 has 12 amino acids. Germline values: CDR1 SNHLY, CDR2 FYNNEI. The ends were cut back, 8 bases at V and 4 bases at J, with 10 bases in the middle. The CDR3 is CASGRDADTQYF. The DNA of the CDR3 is TGTGCCAGCGGCCGGGACGCAGATACGCAGTATTTT.

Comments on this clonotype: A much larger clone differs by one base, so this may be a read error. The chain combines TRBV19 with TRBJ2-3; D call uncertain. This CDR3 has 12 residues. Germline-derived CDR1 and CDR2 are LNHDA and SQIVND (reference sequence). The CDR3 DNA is TGTGCCAGAAGTATCTTGTCAGATACGCAGTATTTT. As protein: CARSILSDTQYF.

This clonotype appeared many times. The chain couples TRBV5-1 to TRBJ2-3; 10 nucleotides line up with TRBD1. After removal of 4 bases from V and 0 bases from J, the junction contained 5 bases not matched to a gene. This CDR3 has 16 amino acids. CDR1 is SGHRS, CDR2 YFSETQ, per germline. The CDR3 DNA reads TGCGCCAGCAGCAGGACAGGGGGACCTAGCACAGATACGCAGTATTTT. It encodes CASSRTGGPSTDTQYF.

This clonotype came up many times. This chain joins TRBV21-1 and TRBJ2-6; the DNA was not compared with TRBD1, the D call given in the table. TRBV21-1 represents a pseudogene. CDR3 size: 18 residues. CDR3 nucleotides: TGTGCCAGCAGCAACACGTCGGGGGGCAACTCTGGGGCCAACGTCCTGACTTTC. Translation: CASSNTSGGNSGANVLTF.

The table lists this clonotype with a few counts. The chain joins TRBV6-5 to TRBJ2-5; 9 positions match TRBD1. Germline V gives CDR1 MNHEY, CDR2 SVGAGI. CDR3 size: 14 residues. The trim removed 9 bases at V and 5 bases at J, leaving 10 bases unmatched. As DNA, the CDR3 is TGTGCCAGTAATCCAACAGGGGGCGGGGAGACCCAGTACTTC. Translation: CASNPTGGGETQYF.

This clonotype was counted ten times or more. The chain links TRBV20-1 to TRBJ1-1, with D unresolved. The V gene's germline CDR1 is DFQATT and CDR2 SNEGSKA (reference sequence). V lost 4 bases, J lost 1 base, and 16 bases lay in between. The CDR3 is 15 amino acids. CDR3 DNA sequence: TGCAGTGCTATTCTGGGGTCGGGGAGGAACACTGAAGCTTTCTTT. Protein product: CSAILGSGRNTEAFF.

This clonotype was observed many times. The CDR3: CASSLSDRAGAKNIQYF. DNA of the CDR3: TGTGCCAGCAGTTTATCAGACAGGGCAGGAGCCAAAAACATTCAGTACTTC. This sequence joins TRBV28 and TRBJ2-4, with TRBD1 identical over 7 bases. The V gene's germline CDR1 is MDHEN and CDR2 SYDVKM. Trimming at V came to 1 base and at J to 0 bases, leaving 6 bases not matched to a gene. The CDR3 consists of 17 residues.

The CDR3 coding sequence is TGTGCCAGCATGTTACAGGGTTATGAGCAGTTCTTC. Protein sequence: CASMLQGYEQFF. The V gene is TRBV12-3 or TRBV12-4, the J gene TRBJ2-1; D perhaps matches TRBD1 (6 bases). The ends were cut back, 7 bases at V and 8 bases at J, with 12 bases in the middle. The CDR3 is made up of 12 amino acids.

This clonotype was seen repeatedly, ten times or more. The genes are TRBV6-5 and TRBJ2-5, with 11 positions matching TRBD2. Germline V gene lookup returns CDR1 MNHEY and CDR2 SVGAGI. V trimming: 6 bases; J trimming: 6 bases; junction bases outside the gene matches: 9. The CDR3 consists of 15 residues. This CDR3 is CASSRTSGSEQTQYF. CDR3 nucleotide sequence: TGTGCCAGCAGCCGAACTAGCGGGAGTGAGCAGACCCAGTACTTC.

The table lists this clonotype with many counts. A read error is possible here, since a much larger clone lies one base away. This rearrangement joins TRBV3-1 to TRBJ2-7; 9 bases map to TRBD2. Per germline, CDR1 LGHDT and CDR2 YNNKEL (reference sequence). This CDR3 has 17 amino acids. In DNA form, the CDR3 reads TGTGCCAGCACCCAAGTTCCCCTGGGGACTAGCTTCTACGAGCAGTACTTC. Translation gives CASTQVPLGTSFYEQYF.

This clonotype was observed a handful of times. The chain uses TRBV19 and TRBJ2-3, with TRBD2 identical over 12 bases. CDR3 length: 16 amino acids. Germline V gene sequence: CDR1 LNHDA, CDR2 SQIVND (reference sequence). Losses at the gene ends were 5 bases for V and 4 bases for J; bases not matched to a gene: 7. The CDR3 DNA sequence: TGTGCCAGTAGTTATGGTCTAGCGGGAGGGCCAGATACGCAGTATTTT. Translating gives CASSYGLAGGPDTQYF.

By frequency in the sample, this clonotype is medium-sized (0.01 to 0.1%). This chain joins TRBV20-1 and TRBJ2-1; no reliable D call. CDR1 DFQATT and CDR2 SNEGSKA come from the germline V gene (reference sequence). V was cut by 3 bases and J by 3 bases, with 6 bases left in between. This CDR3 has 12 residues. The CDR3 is CSARTFYNEQFF. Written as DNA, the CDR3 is TGCAGTGCTAGGACTTTCTACAATGAGCAGTTCTTC.

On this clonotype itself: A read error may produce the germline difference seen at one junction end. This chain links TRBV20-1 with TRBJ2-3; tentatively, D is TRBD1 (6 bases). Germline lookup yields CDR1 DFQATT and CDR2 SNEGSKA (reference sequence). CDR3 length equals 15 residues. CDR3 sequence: CSASGPGHITDTQYF. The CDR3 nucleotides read TGCAGTGCTAGTGGGCCGGGACATATCACAGATACACAGTATTTT.

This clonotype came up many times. The CDR3: CASSTPGSGSYEQYF. The CDR3 nucleotides read TGTGCCAGCAGCACCCCGGGGAGCGGGAGCTACGAGCAGTACTTC. V is TRBV7-9 and J is TRBJ2-7, with TRBD2 identical over 8 bases. Germline V gives CDR1 SEHNR, CDR2 FQNEAQ (reference sequence). V shed 5 bases, J shed 3 bases, and the junction held 9 bases outside the gene matches. The CDR3 runs to 15 residues.

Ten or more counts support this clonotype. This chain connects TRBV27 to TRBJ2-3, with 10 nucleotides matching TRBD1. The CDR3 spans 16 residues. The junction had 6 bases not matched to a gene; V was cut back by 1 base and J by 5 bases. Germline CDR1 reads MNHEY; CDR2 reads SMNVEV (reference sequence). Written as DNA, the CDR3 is TGTGCCAGCAGTTTATTTCCGGGACAGGGGCAAGATACGCAGTATTTT. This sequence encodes CASSLFPGQGQDTQYF.

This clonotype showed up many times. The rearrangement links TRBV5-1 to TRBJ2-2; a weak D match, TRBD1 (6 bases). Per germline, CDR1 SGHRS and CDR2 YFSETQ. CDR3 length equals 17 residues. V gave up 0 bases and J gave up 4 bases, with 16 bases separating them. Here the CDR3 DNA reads TGCGCCAGCAGCTTGGCCCGTGCTGGACAGATCACCGGGGAGCTGTTTTTT. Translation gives CASSLARAGQITGELFF.